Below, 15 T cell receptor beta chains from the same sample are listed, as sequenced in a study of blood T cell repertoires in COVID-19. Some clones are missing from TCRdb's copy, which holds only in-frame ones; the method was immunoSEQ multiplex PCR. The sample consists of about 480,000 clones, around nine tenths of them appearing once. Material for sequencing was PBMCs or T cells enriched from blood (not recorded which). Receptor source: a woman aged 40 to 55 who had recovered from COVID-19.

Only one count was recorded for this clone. CDR3 region: CASSSRKGREWEEQYF. In DNA, the CDR3 is TGTGCCAGCAGCTCCCGTAAAGGGAGGGAGTGGGAAGAGCAGTACTTC. The chain recombines TRBV5-6 with TRBJ2-7; 7 bases are shared with TRBD2. CDR1 is SGHDT and CDR2 is YYEEEE in the germline V gene. The CDR3 spans 16 residues. Trimming removed 3 bases from V and 7 bases from J; junction bases left unmatched: 16. Variable domain in full (rest from reference TRBV5-6 and TRBJ2-7): DAGVTQSPTHLIKTRGQQVTLRCSPKSGHDTVSWYQQALGQGPQFIFQYYEEEERQRGNFPDRFSGHQFPNYSSELNVNALLLGDSALYLCASSSRKGREWEEQYFGPGTRLTVT.

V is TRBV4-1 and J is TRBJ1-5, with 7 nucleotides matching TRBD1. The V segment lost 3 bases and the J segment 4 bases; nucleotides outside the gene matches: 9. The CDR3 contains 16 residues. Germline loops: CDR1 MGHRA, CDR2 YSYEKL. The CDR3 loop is CASSQGTTQGNQPQHF. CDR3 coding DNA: TGCGCCAGCAGCCAGGGAACTACACAGGGGAATCAGCCCCAGCATTTT.

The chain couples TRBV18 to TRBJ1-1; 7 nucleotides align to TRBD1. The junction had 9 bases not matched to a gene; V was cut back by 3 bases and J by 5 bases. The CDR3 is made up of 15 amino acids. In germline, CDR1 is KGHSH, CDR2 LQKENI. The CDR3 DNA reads TGTGCCAGCTCACCTCGGGAGGGGGCGAGAACTGAAGCTTTCTTT. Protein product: CASSPREGARTEAFF.

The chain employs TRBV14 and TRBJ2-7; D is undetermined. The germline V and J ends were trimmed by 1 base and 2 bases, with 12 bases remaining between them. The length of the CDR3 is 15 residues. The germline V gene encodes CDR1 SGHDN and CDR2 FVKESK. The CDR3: CASSQARGQTYEQYF. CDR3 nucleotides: TGTGCCAGCAGCCAAGCCCGAGGCCAAACCTACGAGCAGTACTTC.

The CDR3 is CASSFGEQETQYF. DNA for the CDR3: TGTGCCAGCAGCTTTGGGGAGCAAGAGACCCAGTACTTC. This chain uses TRBV7-8 with TRBJ2-5, with D perhaps matching TRBD2 (5 bases). Germline V gene lookup returns CDR1 SGHVS and CDR2 FQNEAQ. Trimming removed 3 bases at V and 2 bases at J, with 7 bases between. The CDR3 has 13 residues.

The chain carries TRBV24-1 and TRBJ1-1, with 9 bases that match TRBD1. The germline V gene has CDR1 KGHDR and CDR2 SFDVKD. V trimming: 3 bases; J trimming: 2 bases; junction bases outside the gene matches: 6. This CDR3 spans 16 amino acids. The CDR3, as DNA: TGTGCCACCAGTGATCATCCGGGACAGGGAAACACTGAAGCTTTCTTT. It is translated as CATSDHPGQGNTEAFF.

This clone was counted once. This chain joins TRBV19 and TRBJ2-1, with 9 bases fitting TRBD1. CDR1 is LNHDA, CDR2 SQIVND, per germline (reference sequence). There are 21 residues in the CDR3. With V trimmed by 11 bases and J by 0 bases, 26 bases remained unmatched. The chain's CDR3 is CAGSYEPSGTGNEGSYNEQFF. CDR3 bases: TGTGCCGGCTCTTACGAACCTTCCGGGACAGGGAATGAGGGCTCCTACAATGAGCAGTTCTTC.

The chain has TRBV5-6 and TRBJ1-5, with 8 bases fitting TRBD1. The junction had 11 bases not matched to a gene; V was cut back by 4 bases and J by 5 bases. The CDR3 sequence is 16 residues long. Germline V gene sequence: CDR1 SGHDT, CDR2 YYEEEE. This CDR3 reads CASSTQDRESYQPQHF. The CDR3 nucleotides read TGTGCCAGCAGCACCCAGGACAGGGAATCTTATCAGCCCCAGCATTTT. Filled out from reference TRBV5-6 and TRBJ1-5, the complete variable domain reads DAGVTQSPTHLIKTRGQQVTLRCSPKSGHDTVSWYQQALGQGPQFIFQYYEEEERQRGNFPDRFSGHQFPNYSSELNVNALLLGDSALYLCASSTQDRESYQPQHFGDGTRLSIL.

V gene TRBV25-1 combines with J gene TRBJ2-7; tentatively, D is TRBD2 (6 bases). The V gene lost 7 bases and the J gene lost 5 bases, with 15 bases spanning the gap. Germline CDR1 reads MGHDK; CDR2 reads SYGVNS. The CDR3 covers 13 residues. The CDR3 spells CASTTWGGNEQYF. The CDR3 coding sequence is TGTGCCAGCACCACCTGGGGAGGCAACGAGCAGTACTTC.

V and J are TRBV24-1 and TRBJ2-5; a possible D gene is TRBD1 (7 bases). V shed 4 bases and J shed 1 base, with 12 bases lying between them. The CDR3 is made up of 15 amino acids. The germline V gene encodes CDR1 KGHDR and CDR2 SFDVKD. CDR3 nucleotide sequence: TGTGCCACCAGTGACCGGGGGACAGCCCAAGAGACCCAGTACTTC. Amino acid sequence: CATSDRGTAQETQYF.

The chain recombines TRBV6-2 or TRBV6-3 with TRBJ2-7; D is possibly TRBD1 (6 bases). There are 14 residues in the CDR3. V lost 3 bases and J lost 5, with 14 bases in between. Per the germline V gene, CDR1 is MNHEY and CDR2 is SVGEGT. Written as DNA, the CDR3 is TGTGCCAGCAGTTATGAGACAGGACCGCACGAGCAGTACTTC. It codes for CASSYETGPHEQYF.

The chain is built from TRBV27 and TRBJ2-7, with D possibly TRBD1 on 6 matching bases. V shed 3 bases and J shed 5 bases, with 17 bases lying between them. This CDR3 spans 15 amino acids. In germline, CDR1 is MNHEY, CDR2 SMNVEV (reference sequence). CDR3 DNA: TGTGCCAGCAGTTTCCGTAGTCCAGGGGCCGACGAGCAGTACTTC. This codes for CASSFRSPGADEQYF.

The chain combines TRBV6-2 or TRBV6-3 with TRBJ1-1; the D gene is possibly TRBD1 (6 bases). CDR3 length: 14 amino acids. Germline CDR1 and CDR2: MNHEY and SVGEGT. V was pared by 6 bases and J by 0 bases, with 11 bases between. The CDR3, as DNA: TGTGCCAGCAGCCGACAGGAGGTGAACACTGAAGCTTTCTTT. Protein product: CASSRQEVNTEAFF.

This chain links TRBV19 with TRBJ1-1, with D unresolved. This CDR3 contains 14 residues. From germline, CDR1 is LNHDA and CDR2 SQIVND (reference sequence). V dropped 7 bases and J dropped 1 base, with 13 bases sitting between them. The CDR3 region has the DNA TGTGCCAGTACTTCCGGGATCCCGAACACTGAAGCTTTCTTT. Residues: CASTSGIPNTEAFF.

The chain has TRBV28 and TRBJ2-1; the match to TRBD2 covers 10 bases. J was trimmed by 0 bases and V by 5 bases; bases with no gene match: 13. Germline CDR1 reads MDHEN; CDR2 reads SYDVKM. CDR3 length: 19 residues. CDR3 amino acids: CASSAPSLLAGSSYNEQFF. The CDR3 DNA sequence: TGTGCCAGCAGTGCCCCGTCCCTACTAGCGGGAAGCTCCTACAATGAGCAGTTCTTC.